This TCR beta chain was captured in a study of response to subunit inactivated influenza vaccine. Study-wide results and limits: Few new T cells, the authors suggested, are recruited by each seasonal influenza vaccination.

From the RT-PCR reads, TCRdb called clonotypes with MiXCR, one entry per CDR3 protein. The sample lists more than 400,000 distinct CDR3 sequences; approximately 9.9% were seen once. This CDR3 region has 15 residues. V lost 4 bases to trimming and J lost 8 bases; unmatched junction nucleotides: 8. Germline CDR1 PRHDT, CDR2 FYEKMQ (reference sequence). Points on this clonotype: Its cognate antigen is unknown.

The receptor was derived from a man aged 50-59 years who received an inactivated influenza vaccine. The source material was PBMCs from blood, sampled roughly 46 days after vaccination. This chain uses TRBV13 with TRBJ2-1; 10 bases agree with TRBD1. CDR3 protein: CASSSPGQGNYEQFF. In DNA, the CDR3 is TGTGCCAGCAGCTCTCCGGGACAGGGGAACTATGAGCAGTTCTTC.